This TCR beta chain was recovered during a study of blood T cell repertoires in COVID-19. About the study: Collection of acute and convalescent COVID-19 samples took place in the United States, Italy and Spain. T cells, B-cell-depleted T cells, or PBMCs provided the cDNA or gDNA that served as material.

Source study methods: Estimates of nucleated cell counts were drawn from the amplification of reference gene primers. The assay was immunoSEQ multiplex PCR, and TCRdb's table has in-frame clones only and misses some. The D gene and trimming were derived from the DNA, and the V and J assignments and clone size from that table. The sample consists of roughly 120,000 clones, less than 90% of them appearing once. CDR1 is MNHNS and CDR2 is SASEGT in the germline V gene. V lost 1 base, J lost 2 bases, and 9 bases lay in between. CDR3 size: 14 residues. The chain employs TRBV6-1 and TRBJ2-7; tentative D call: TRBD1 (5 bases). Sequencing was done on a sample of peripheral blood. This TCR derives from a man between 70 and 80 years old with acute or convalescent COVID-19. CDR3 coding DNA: TGTGCCAGCAGTGAAGGGGGCAGGCCCTACGAGCAGTACTTC. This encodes CASSEGGRPYEQYF.